This TCR beta chain was sequenced in a study of T-cell memory formation after mild COVID-19. V was pared by 7 bases and J by 4 bases, with 14 bases between. CDR3 length equals 14 residues. Study results and caveats: CD4+ contracting clones were found mainly in CM and EM, and CD8+ ones in EMRA. A balance of CD4 and CD8 characterized clones contracting day 15 to 85, whereas later expanders leaned CD4+.

In this sample, this clonotype turned up a few times. Antigen unknown. Constant-segment primers and 5'RACE yielded cDNA libraries for TCR alpha and TCR beta, each carrying sample barcodes and UMIs. TCRdb processed the 5' RACE reads anew with MiXCR; each CDR3 protein has one entry. The repertoire holds about 360,000 distinct CDR3 sequences, approximately 15% seen once, with less than 25% in the top ten. Material: PBMCs or a T cell subset sorted from them (not recorded which). The genes are TRBV12-3 or TRBV12-4 and TRBJ1-3; maybe TRBD1 (5 bases). This receptor was taken from a man aged 18 to 30 who had mild COVID-19 (a few samples of this study predate the infection). Cell type and time point are not known. The CDR3 sequence: CASKKPGGGNTIYF. In DNA form, the CDR3 reads TGTGCCAGCAAAAAGCCGGGGGGGGGAAACACCATATATTTT.